The clone carrying this T cell receptor (beta chain) appeared many times. Its antigen is still unknown. This sample is part of a study of T cells in Graves' hyperthyroidism and ophthalmopathy. The CDR3 contains 14 residues. V lost 4 bases and J lost 2, with 10 bases in between. Per the germline V gene, CDR1 is SGHDN and CDR2 is FVKESK. Study outcomes and limitations: A model using 13 V-J features told ophthalmopathy apart from stable hyperthyroidism.

A patient was excluded if there was uncontrolled infection, other autoimmune disease, pregnancy or lactation. The investigators amplified TCR beta CDR3 regions from RNA transcripts. An initial round of RT-PCR targeting the TCR CDR3 relied on the HTBI primer set. A single record per CDR3 protein comes from TCRdb applying MiXCR to the multiplex PCR reads. The sample carries 350,000 to 400,000 distinct CDR3 sequences, less than 20% recorded once. The sequence came from a man between 18 and 35 years old with Graves' ophthalmopathy. The sample comprised blood. V usage is TRBV14 and J usage is TRBJ2-3, with no clear D. CDR3 region: CASSLSIFTDTQYF. The CDR3 DNA sequence: TGTGCCAGCAGCCTATCCATATTCACAGATACGCAGTATTTT.